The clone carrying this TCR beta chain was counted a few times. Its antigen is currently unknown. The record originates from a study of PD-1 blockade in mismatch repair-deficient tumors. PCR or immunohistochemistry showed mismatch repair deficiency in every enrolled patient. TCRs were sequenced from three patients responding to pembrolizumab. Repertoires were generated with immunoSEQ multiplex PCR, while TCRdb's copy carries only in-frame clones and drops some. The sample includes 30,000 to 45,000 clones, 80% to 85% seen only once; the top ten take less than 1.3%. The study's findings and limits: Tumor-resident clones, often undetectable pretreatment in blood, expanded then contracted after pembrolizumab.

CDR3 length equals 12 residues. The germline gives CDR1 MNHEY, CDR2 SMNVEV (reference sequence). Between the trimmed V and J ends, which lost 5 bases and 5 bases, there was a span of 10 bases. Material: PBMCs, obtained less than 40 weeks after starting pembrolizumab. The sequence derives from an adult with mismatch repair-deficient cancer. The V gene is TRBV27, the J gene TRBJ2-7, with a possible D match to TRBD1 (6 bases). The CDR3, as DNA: TGTGCCAGCAGTCCAACAGGGCACGAGCAGTACTTC. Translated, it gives CASSPTGHEQYF.